Shown below are 16 T cell receptor beta chains from a single sample sequenced in a study of molecular identifiers for immune sequencing clone quantification (dated by TCRdb to 2016 to 2019). Library preparation employed PCR. The data were produced on an Illumina HiSeq 4000. The public sequencing data were trimmed at Q25 with fastp and processed into clonotypes with MiXCR by TCRdb, which kept only in-frame beta chains. Each record represents a unique CDR3 protein, reported with the most common genes and DNA among its rows. The sample table records 62,000 or so distinct CDR3 sequences; roughly 18% of these occur just once. The ten largest clones take up approximately 1.5% of the sample. Sequencing used naive CD8+ T cells from blood, with Jurkat cell RNA spiked in. Interpreted using the paper, the cell subset or site label stands for: FACS-sorted CD8+CD4-CCR7+CD45RA+ naive T cells. Source of these receptors: a human donor in good health. Some libraries in this study had Jurkat cell RNA spiked in.

This clonotype appeared many times. The rearrangement links TRBV14 to TRBJ2-7; the D is unclear. CDR1 and CDR2 (germline): SGHDN, FVKESK. The length of the CDR3 is 12 residues. Trimming left V 3 bases short and J 6 bases short, with 9 bases between. CDR3 in amino acids: CASSHGSVEQYF. The CDR3 region has the DNA TGTGCCAGCAGCCATGGGTCGGTCGAGCAGTACTTC. Full variable domain (missing parts from reference TRBV14 and TRBJ2-7): EAGVTQFPSHSVIEKGQTVTLRCDPISGHDNLYWYRRVMGKEIKFLLHFVKESKQDESGMPNNRFLAERTGGTYSTLKVQPAELEDSGVYFCASSHGSVEQYFGPGTRLTVT.

This clonotype appeared many times. The CDR3 loop reads CASSLTEPYGYTF. The CDR3 bases are TGTGCCAGCAGTCTTACGGAGCCCTATGGCTACACCTTC. V usage is TRBV28 and J usage is TRBJ1-2; D not resolved. Trimming removed 5 bases at V and 4 bases at J, with 11 bases between. CDR3 size: 13 residues. Germline loops: CDR1 MDHEN, CDR2 SYDVKM.

Details on this clonotype: A much bigger clone sits one base away, suggesting this may be a read error. This chain uses TRBV12-3 or TRBV12-4 with TRBJ1-6, with 10 nucleotides matching TRBD1. The CDR3 length is 15 residues. The CDR3 DNA follows: TGTGCCGGCAGTCTATGGGACAGGGGAAATTCACCCCTCCACTTT. Translating it yields CAGSLWDRGNSPLHF.

This clonotype has a count of ten or more. This chain connects TRBV11-2 to TRBJ2-1; 7 bases align to TRBD2. The CDR3 extends over 15 amino acids. Trimming took 3 bases from V and 4 from J; bases not matched to a gene: 6. Germline CDR1 SGHAT, CDR2 FQNNGV. This CDR3 is CASSFTSGTYNEQFF. DNA of the CDR3: TGTGCCAGCAGCTTTACCAGCGGGACGTACAATGAGCAGTTCTTC.

This clonotype was detected many times. This chain joins TRBV3-1 and TRBJ1-3; D ambiguous. This CDR3 contains 14 residues. The ends were cut back, 4 bases at V and 0 bases at J, with 7 bases in the middle. Germline V gene data show CDR1 as LGHDT and CDR2 as YNNKEL (reference sequence). Here the CDR3 reads CASSPRVSGNTIYF. The CDR3 nucleotides read TGTGCCAGCAGCCCACGGGTCTCTGGAAACACCATATATTTT.

About this clonotype: At one of its ends the junction is not consistent with the germline gene, which may arise from a read error. The chain combines TRBV23-1 with TRBJ2-3; a weak D match, TRBD1 (6 bases). TRBV23-1 is annotated as an ORF whose role is uncertain. The CDR3 is 14 residues long. This CDR3 is CASSSGTPTDAQYF. The CDR3 nucleotides are TGCGCCAGCAGTTCCGGGACACCCACAGATGCGCAATATTTT.

This clonotype was observed at least ten times. The rearrangement links TRBV4-2 to TRBJ1-5, with D possibly matching TRBD1 (5 bases). V gave up 8 bases and J gave up 0 bases, with 23 bases separating them. The CDR3 totals 18 residues. Germline CDR1 LGHNA, CDR2 YNFKEQ. The CDR3 DNA reads TGTGCCAGCTCACGGGGCAGTACCCTCGAGTATAGCAATCAGCCCCAGCATTTT. Translated, it gives CASSRGSTLEYSNQPQHF.

This clonotype was observed at least ten times. The chain combines TRBV5-1 with TRBJ1-1; D unclear. V was shortened by 0 bases and J by 7 bases, with 16 bases between the two germline ends. CDR3 length: 15 residues. Germline V gives CDR1 SGHRS, CDR2 YFSETQ. This CDR3 is CASSLVAGWIDEAFF. The CDR3 nucleotides are TGCGCCAGCAGCTTGGTTGCGGGATGGATCGATGAAGCTTTCTTT.

This clonotype was found many times. This chain links TRBV11-3 with TRBJ2-3; no clear D. Germline CDR1 SGHNT, CDR2 YENEEA. V shed 5 bases and J shed 2 bases, with 8 bases lying between them. This CDR3 has 13 amino acids. The CDR3 reads CASSRTTTDTQYF. The CDR3 DNA is TGTGCCAGCAGCCGGACGACCACAGATACGCAGTATTTT.

A few counts support this clonotype. The V call is TRBV28, the J call TRBJ2-7, with 7 nucleotides matching TRBD1. J was trimmed by 6 bases and V by 2 bases; bases with no gene match: 7. This CDR3 region has 14 residues. Germline CDR1 and CDR2: MDHEN and SYDVKM. The CDR3 protein is CASSLDTGVLEQYF. For the CDR3, the DNA is TGTGCCAGCAGTTTAGACACAGGGGTCCTCGAGCAGTACTTC.

Of note for this clonotype: This may stem from a read error, because a much larger clone lies one nucleotide away. The rearrangement links TRBV13 to TRBJ2-1; D uncertain. The germline V gene encodes CDR1 PRHDT and CDR2 FYEKMQ (reference sequence). CDR3 length equals 13 residues. CDR3 sequence (DNA): TGTGCCAGCAGCCCTGGTGCGGTCGATGAGCAGTCCTTC. It codes for CASSPGAVDEQSF. Full variable domain (missing parts from reference TRBV13 and TRBJ2-1): AAGVIQSPRHLIKEKRETATLKCYPIPRHDTVYWYQQGPGQDPQFLISFYEKMQSDKGSIPDRFSAQQFSDYHSELNMSSLELGDSALYFCASSPGAVDEQSFGPGTRLTVL.

Concerning this clonotype itself: Given a much more abundant clone one base away, this may be a read error. V and J are TRBV4-1 and TRBJ2-7; D remains ambiguous. The ends were cut back, 2 bases at V and 2 bases at J, with 7 bases in the middle. The CDR3 contains 13 residues. Germline V CDR1 and CDR2: MGHRA, YSYEKL. The CDR3 sequence: CASSQKNTYEQYF. The CDR3 bases are TGCGCCAGCAGCCAAAAGAATACCTACGAGCAGTACTTC.

This clonotype was detected ten times or more. This chain links TRBV7-6 with TRBJ2-3; 7 nucleotides match TRBD2. CDR3 length: 17 residues. Germline V gene lookup returns CDR1 SGHVS and CDR2 FNYEAQ. V was clipped by 7 bases and J by 5 bases; unmatched bases: 18. The CDR3 here is CASTVSAGGSGVDTQYF. The CDR3 coding sequence is TGTGCCAGCACCGTCTCTGCTGGCGGGAGTGGGGTAGATACGCAGTATTTT.

The table lists this clonotype with many counts. This chain joins TRBV24-1 and TRBJ2-3; tentatively, D is TRBD2 (5 bases). The CDR3 length is 13 residues. Germline CDR1 KGHDR, CDR2 SFDVKD. Trimming removed 9 bases from V and 2 bases from J, with 11 bases in between. Here the CDR3 reads CATEGRNTDTQYF. In DNA, the CDR3 is TGTGCCACCGAGGGCAGGAACACAGATACGCAGTATTTT.

Many counts were recorded for this clonotype. This chain links TRBV28 with TRBJ2-3, with 9 bases that match TRBD2. The CDR3 sequence is 17 residues long. Germline V gene data show CDR1 as MDHEN and CDR2 as SYDVKM. The V and J ends lost 3 bases and 0 bases, in that order; junction bases with no gene match: 7. The CDR3 sequence is CASSLGPSGTSTDTQYF. As DNA, the CDR3 is TGTGCCAGCAGTTTGGGCCCTAGCGGGACTAGCACAGATACGCAGTATTTT.

Many counts were recorded for this clonotype. The V gene is TRBV10-3, the J gene TRBJ2-3, with D possibly TRBD2 on 5 matching bases. Trimming shortened V by 3 bases and J by 2 bases, and 24 bases separated the two germline ends. The CDR3 sequence is 19 residues long. Germline CDR1 is ENHRY and CDR2 is SYGVKD. CDR3 bases: TGTGCCATCAGTGATCCATGGGCGGGCCTAAGGGAATTCACAGATACGCAGTATTTT. This sequence encodes CAISDPWAGLREFTDTQYF.